One sample yielded the 28 T cell receptor beta chains listed below, sequenced in a study of blood T cell repertoires in COVID-19. Clones were read by immunoSEQ multiplex PCR, and TCRdb kept only the in-frame ones, dropping some. The sample includes some 87,000 clones, about nine tenths of them seen just once. The sequencing input was peripheral blood. All receptors derive from a woman in her sixties or seventies with acute or convalescent COVID-19.

V is TRBV2 and J is TRBJ2-1; 7 positions agree with TRBD2. Germline V lookup: CDR1 SNHLY, CDR2 FYNNEI. This CDR3 has 16 residues. V was clipped by 7 bases and J by 6 bases; unmatched bases: 15. The CDR3 spells CASTYRVVAGGNEQFF. The DNA for the CDR3 is TGTGCCAGCACCTACCGGGTGGTAGCGGGCGGCAATGAGCAGTTCTTC.

To note about this clone: The same CDR3 arises from other DNA sequences in this sample as well. This sequence joins TRBV3-1 (or the pseudogene TRBV3-2) and TRBJ1-2; D is unclear. Germline lookup yields CDR1 LGHDT and CDR2 YNNKEL (reference sequence). The CDR3 sequence is 16 residues long. V was cut by 3 bases and J by 2 bases, with 16 bases left in between. CDR3 nucleotides: TGTGCCAGCAGCCACAACTCGGGCGGGTACAACTATGGCTACACCTTC. Protein sequence: CASSHNSGGYNYGYTF.

The gene calls are TRBV4-2 and TRBJ1-3; the D gene is possibly TRBD1 (6 bases). Trimming took off 4 bases at V and 0 bases at J, with 19 bases between the two ends. CDR1 is LGHNA and CDR2 is YNFKEQ in the germline V gene. This CDR3 is 18 amino acids long. The CDR3 reads CASSLRLGGGGSGNTIYF. As DNA, the CDR3 is TGTGCCAGCAGCCTTCGCTTAGGGGGGGGAGGCTCTGGAAACACCATATATTTT.

The chain uses TRBV5-3 and TRBJ2-7; D gene unclear. TRBV5-3 has ORF status, its function being uncertain. V was trimmed by 0 bases and J by 4 bases, leaving 2 bases between them. This CDR3 is built from 11 residues. The CDR3 region is CARSLAYEQYF. The CDR3 DNA reads as TGTGCCAGAAGCTTGGCGTACGAGCAGTACTTC.

This chain links TRBV10-2 with TRBJ1-2; D may be TRBD1 (5 bases). V lost 1 base and J lost 7, with 10 bases in between. The germline V gene has CDR1 WSHSY and CDR2 SAAADI. CDR3 length: 13 residues. DNA for the CDR3: TGCGCCAGCAGTGAGTTGGGGGGAGGTGGCTACACCTTC. Protein: CASSELGGGGYTF.

CDR3 protein: CASSLVWANTGELFF. The CDR3 coding sequence is TGTGCCAGCAGCTTGGTTTGGGCAAACACCGGGGAGCTGTTTTTT. This chain links TRBV5-5 with TRBJ2-2, with D unresolved. The CDR3 spans 15 residues. Germline values: CDR1 SGHKS, CDR2 YYEKEE (reference sequence). Trimming stripped 0 bases from V and 2 bases from J, with 8 bases between.

The CDR3 protein is CASSIAPGQGSNQPQHF. The CDR3 DNA reads TGTGCCAGTTCAATTGCACCGGGACAGGGTAGCAATCAGCCCCAGCATTTT. V and J are TRBV19 and TRBJ1-5, with 9 bases matching TRBD1. Unmatched junction bases numbered 11, after V lost 8 bases and J lost 0 bases. The CDR3 covers 17 residues. Germline V gives CDR1 LNHDA, CDR2 SQIVND (reference sequence).

The sample holds a few counts of this clone. The rearrangement joins TRBV27 to TRBJ2-7, with 13 nucleotides matching TRBD2. Germline trimming cut 5 bases from V and 2 bases from J; bases unmatched to any gene: 3. This CDR3 spans 15 amino acids. The germline V gene encodes CDR1 MNHEY and CDR2 SMNVEV (reference sequence). In nucleotides, the CDR3 is TGTGCCAGCAGTATAGGGACTAGCGGGACCTACGAGCAGTACTTC. As protein: CASSIGTSGTYEQYF.

The rearrangement uses TRBV6-5 and TRBJ2-1; 11 positions agree with TRBD1. Germline CDR1 MNHEY, CDR2 SVGAGI. V shed 9 bases, J shed 7 bases, and the junction held 8 bases outside the gene matches. The CDR3 consists of 14 residues. This chain's CDR3 is CASRGTGGNNEQFF. CDR3 nucleotides: TGTGCCAGTAGAGGGACAGGGGGTAATAATGAGCAGTTCTTC.

V and J are TRBV5-1 and TRBJ1-6, with TRBD1 matching 9 bases. CDR3 length: 15 amino acids. The V gene's germline CDR1 is SGHRS and CDR2 YFSETQ. Trimming at V came to 1 base and at J to 8 bases, leaving 4 bases not matched to a gene. This chain's CDR3 is CASSLTGGRDSPLHF. CDR3 bases: TGCGCCAGCAGCTTGACAGGGGGCCGGGATTCACCCCTCCACTTT.

This chain joins TRBV6-6 and TRBJ1-6, with 9 bases identical to TRBD1. V dropped 7 bases and J dropped 6; count of bases not matched to a gene: 7. The V gene's germline CDR1 is MNHNY and CDR2 SVGAGI (reference sequence). The CDR3 is 15 amino acids. Here the CDR3 DNA reads TGTGCCAGCAACCGCGGGACAGGGAGTAATTCACCCCTCCACTTT. Protein sequence: CASNRGTGSNSPLHF.

This clone was picked up one time. The V and J genes are TRBV19 and TRBJ1-2; 8 nucleotides line up with TRBD1. The V gene's germline CDR1 is LNHDA and CDR2 SQIVND (reference sequence). V lost 9 bases, J lost 0 bases, and 6 bases stayed unmatched. CDR3 length equals 14 residues. The CDR3 DNA reads as TGTGCCAGCCATCTGACAGGGGCTAACTATGGCTACACCTTC. It yields the protein CASHLTGANYGYTF. Looking up the rest from reference TRBV19 and TRBJ1-2 gives the full variable domain: DGGITQSPKYLFRKEGQNVTLSCEQNLNHDAMYWYRQDPGQGLRLIYYSQIVNDFQKGDIAEGYSVSREKKESFPLTVTSAQKNPTAFYLCASHLTGANYGYTFGSGTRLTVV.

CDR3 nucleotide sequence: TGTGCCAGCAGTCTCACCCCGACTCCAACTAATGAAAAACTGTTTTTT. Its protein is CASSLTPTPTNEKLFF. The chain links TRBV28 to TRBJ1-4; D gene uncertain. CDR1 is MDHEN, CDR2 SYDVKM, per germline. CDR3 length equals 16 residues. Trimming shortened V by 5 bases and J by 0 bases, and 13 bases separated the two germline ends. Together with reference TRBV28 and TRBJ1-4, the CDR3 gives the full variable domain: DVKVTQSSRYLVKRTGEKVFLECVQDMDHENMFWYRQDPGLGLRLIYFSYDVKMKEKGDIPEGYSVSREKKERFSLILESASTNQTSMYLCASSLTPTPTNEKLFFGSGTQLSVL.

CDR3 DNA: TGTGCCAGTAGGGCGACAGATTATAATTCACCCCTCCACTTT. Protein: CASRATDYNSPLHF. The chain combines TRBV19 with TRBJ1-6, with TRBD1 as a possible D gene (5 bases). Germline assignment: CDR1 LNHDA and CDR2 SQIVND (reference sequence). V lost 6 bases and J 4 bases, leaving 10 bases between the germline ends. CDR3 length: 14 residues. The variable domain in full, with the rest retrieved from reference TRBV19 and TRBJ1-6, is DGGITQSPKYLFRKEGQNVTLSCEQNLNHDAMYWYRQDPGQGLRLIYYSQIVNDFQKGDIAEGYSVSREKKESFPLTVTSAQKNPTAFYLCASRATDYNSPLHFGNGTRLTVT.

V gene TRBV29-1 combines with J gene TRBJ2-1; possibly TRBD2 for D (5 bases). The CDR3 extends over 14 amino acids. Looked up from germline, CDR1 is SQVTM and CDR2 is ANQGSEA. Between the trimmed V and J ends, which lost 7 bases and 9 bases, there was a span of 22 bases. The CDR3 sequence: CSGGIGRGSGEQFF. The CDR3 region has the DNA TGCAGCGGTGGAATAGGGCGCGGGTCAGGTGAGCAGTTCTTC.

This chain links TRBV27 with TRBJ2-1; no firm D call. This CDR3 is 15 amino acids long. Germline V gene lookup returns CDR1 MNHEY and CDR2 SMNVEV (reference sequence). V lost 2 bases, J lost 10 bases, and 18 bases lay in between. The CDR3 nucleotides are TGTGCCAGCAGTTTACTATCCCCCTCCGATCGGGAGCAGTTCTTC. Its protein is CASSLLSPSDREQFF.

The chain recombines TRBV5-1 with TRBJ2-1; TRBD2 agrees at 8 bases. The CDR3 is made up of 15 amino acids. Trimming at V came to 4 bases and at J to 8 bases, leaving 11 bases not matched to a gene. From germline, CDR1 is SGHRS and CDR2 YFSETQ. The DNA for the CDR3 is TGCGCCAGCAGCACCGGACTAGCCGAGCCGGATGAGCAGTTCTTC. It encodes CASSTGLAEPDEQFF.

V usage is TRBV5-5 and J usage is TRBJ2-5; 7 bases line up with TRBD2. This CDR3 spans 14 amino acids. The germline CDR1 and CDR2 sequences are SGHKS and YYEKEE (reference sequence). The V and J ends lost 3 bases and 3 bases, in that order; junction bases with no gene match: 5. CDR3 DNA: TGTGCCAGCAGCTGGGGAGGGAGGGAAGAGACCCAGTACTTC. It specifies CASSWGGREETQYF.

The rearrangement links TRBV18 to TRBJ2-5; possibly TRBD2 for D (5 bases). Germline CDR1 and CDR2: KGHSH and LQKENI. The CDR3 is made up of 15 amino acids. V was trimmed by 5 bases and J by 4 bases, leaving 17 bases between them. The CDR3 spells CASSGAVGSTETQYF. The CDR3 bases are TGTGCCAGCTCAGGAGCGGTGGGGAGCACAGAGACCCAGTACTTC.

The chain couples TRBV2 to TRBJ1-1; 8 nucleotides align to TRBD1. The CDR3 length is 14 residues. Germline V CDR1 and CDR2: SNHLY, FYNNEI. V was clipped by 5 bases and J by 5 bases; unmatched bases: 7. The CDR3 DNA follows: TGTGCCAGCAGTTTCGACAGGGGATATACTGAAGCTTTCTTT. It specifies CASSFDRGYTEAFF.

The chain is built from TRBV5-1 and TRBJ1-2, with a possible D match to TRBD1 (5 bases). The CDR3 extends over 15 amino acids. Trimming cost V 4 bases and J 8 bases, with 21 bases left between them. Germline-derived CDR1 and CDR2 are SGHRS and YFSETQ. CDR3: CASSLTGEVFGGYTF. The CDR3 DNA is TGCGCCAGCAGCCTCACAGGAGAGGTGTTTGGCGGCTACACCTTC.

The chain has TRBV16 and TRBJ2-4, with 9 bases matching TRBD1. The CDR3 has 16 amino acids. Germline CDR1 KGHSY, CDR2 FQNENV. Trimming at V came to 5 bases and at J to 0 bases, leaving 5 bases not matched to a gene. The CDR3 protein is CASSSQGAAAKNIQYF. CDR3 coding DNA: TGTGCCAGCAGCTCACAGGGGGCCGCAGCCAAAAACATTCAGTACTTC.

The CDR3 here is CASSPTLDSLNGYTF. The CDR3 DNA sequence: TGTGCCAGCAGCCCGACGCTGGACAGCCTAAATGGCTACACCTTC. This chain joins TRBV3-1 (or the pseudogene TRBV3-2) and TRBJ1-2; D perhaps matches TRBD1 (6 bases). This CDR3 spans 15 amino acids. CDR1 is LGHDT and CDR2 is YNNKEL in the germline V gene (reference sequence). Trimming cost V 4 bases and J 6 bases, with 18 bases left between them.

This chain joins TRBV5-4 and TRBJ2-7; TRBD2 agrees at 15 bases. The CDR3 has 18 residues. The V segment lost 3 bases and the J segment 6 bases; nucleotides outside the gene matches: 13. CDR1 SGHNT and CDR2 YYREEE come from the germline V gene (reference sequence). This CDR3 is CASSSRTSGGAGRVEQYV. CDR3 nucleotides: TGTGCCAGCAGCTCGAGGACTAGCGGGGGGGCCGGTCGAGTCGAGCAGTACGTC.

The chain has TRBV9 and TRBJ2-7; a possible D gene is TRBD1 (6 bases). CDR3 length: 14 amino acids. The V end was cut by 0 bases, the J end by 3 bases, with 10 bases between. Germline loops: CDR1 SGDLS, CDR2 YYNGEE. The CDR3 is CASSVDGGHYEQYF. As DNA, the CDR3 is TGTGCCAGCAGCGTAGATGGGGGCCACTACGAGCAGTACTTC.

V and J are TRBV28 and TRBJ1-2, with TRBD1 matching over 9 bases. Germline-derived CDR1 and CDR2 are MDHEN and SYDVKM. CDR3 size: 16 residues. The J segment lost 6 bases and the V segment lost 7 bases, leaving 15 bases of the junction unmatched. The DNA of the CDR3 is TGTGCCAGCATCTTGGGAGGGACAGGGATCGGAGATGGCTACACCTTC. It encodes CASILGGTGIGDGYTF.

The J gene is TRBJ2-1, the V gene TRBV2, with 16 bases matching TRBD2. Germline-derived CDR1 and CDR2 are SNHLY and FYNNEI. The CDR3 runs 14 residues. V was clipped by 8 bases and J by 9 bases; unmatched bases: 4. The CDR3 here is CASGTSGRAVEQFF. CDR3 bases: TGTGCCAGCGGGACTAGCGGGAGGGCGGTTGAGCAGTTCTTC. Full variable domain (rest looked up from reference TRBV2 and TRBJ2-1): EPEVTQTPSHQVTQMGQEVILRCVPISNHLYFYWYRQILGQKVEFLVSFYNNEISEKSEIFDDQFSVERPDGSNFTLKIRSTKLEDSAMYFCASGTSGRAVEQFFGPGTRLTVL.

The rearrangement links TRBV2 to TRBJ2-5; tentative D call: TRBD1 (5 bases). CDR1 is SNHLY, CDR2 FYNNEI, per germline. CDR3 size: 15 residues. V shed 3 bases and J shed 2 bases, with 13 bases lying between them. The CDR3 spells CASSDKGIIQETQYF. CDR3 sequence (DNA): TGTGCCAGCAGTGATAAGGGGATTATTCAAGAGACCCAGTACTTC.